This T cell receptor beta chain was captured in a study of CD8 T cells in ankylosing spondylitis. Study outcomes and limitations: According to the report, clones linked to the disease were significantly enriched in matched synovial fluid samples taken from ankylosing spondylitis patients. Past studies reported some motif variants in reactive arthritis synovial fluid and blood.

As to this clonotype: Its antigen is not identified.

V was clipped by 1 base and J by 0 bases, with 14 bases between them. Looked up from germline, CDR1 is SGHRS and CDR2 is YFSETQ. The CDR3 is 17 residues long. For TCR beta, libraries came from quantitative 5'-RACE with molecular barcodes. MiXCR, applied by TCRdb to the 5' RACE reads, yields one record per CDR3 protein. Of hundreds of thousands of distinct CDR3 sequences in the sample, about 9.1% are singletons; the top ten hold 6.8%. This chain joins TRBV5-1 and TRBJ1-3, with D possibly matching TRBD1 (5 bases). The sequenced sample consisted of blood, either unsorted or a sorted T cell fraction (not recorded which). This TCR was recovered from a male donor with ankylosing spondylitis or in good health (not recorded which). The chain's CDR3 is CASSLIPLGLSGNTIYF. CDR3 in DNA: TGCGCCAGCAGCTTGATCCCGCTGGGGCTCTCTGGAAACACCATATATTTT.